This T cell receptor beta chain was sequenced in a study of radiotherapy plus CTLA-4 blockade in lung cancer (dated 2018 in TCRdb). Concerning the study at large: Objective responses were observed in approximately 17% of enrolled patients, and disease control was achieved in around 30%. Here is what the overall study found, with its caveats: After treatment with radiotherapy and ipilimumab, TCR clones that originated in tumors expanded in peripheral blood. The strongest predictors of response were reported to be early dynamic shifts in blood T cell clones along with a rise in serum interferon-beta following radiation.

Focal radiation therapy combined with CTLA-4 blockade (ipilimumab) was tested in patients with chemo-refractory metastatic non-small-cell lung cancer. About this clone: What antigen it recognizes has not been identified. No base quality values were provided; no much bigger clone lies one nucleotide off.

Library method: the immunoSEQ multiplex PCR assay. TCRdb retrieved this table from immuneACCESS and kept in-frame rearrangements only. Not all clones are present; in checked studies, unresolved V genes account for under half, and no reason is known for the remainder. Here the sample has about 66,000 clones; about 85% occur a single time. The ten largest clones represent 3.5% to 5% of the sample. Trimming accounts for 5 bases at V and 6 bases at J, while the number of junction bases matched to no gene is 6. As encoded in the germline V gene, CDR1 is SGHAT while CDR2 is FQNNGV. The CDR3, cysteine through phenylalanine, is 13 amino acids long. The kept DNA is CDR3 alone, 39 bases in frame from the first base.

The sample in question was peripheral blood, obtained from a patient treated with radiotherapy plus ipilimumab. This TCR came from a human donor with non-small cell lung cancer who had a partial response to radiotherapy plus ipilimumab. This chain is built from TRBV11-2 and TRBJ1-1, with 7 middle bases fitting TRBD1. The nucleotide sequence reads TGTGCCAGCAGCCCCAGACAGGGTCCTGAAGCTTTCTTT. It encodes CASSPRQGPEAFF.